A single sample gave rise to the 3 T cell receptor beta chains below, sequenced in a study of T cell changes during pregnancy in multiple sclerosis. Data came from immunoSEQ multiplex PCR; TCRdb stores just in-frame clones and leaves some out. The sample carries around 23,000 clones, roughly nine tenths recorded once. The material was CD8+ T cells from peripheral blood mononuclear cells, obtained in the third trimester of pregnancy. All receptors come from a female donor in good health, enrolled as a control in a pregnancy study.

This chain connects TRBV27 to TRBJ2-3; D may be TRBD2 (6 bases). This CDR3 comprises 18 residues. Germline V gene lookup returns CDR1 MNHEY and CDR2 SMNVEV (reference sequence). Trimming left V 6 bases short and J 4 bases short, with 26 bases between. The CDR3 DNA is TGTGCCAGCAGCTGGGTAAGCGGGCACAACCATTGGGCAGATACGCAGTATTTT. It specifies CASSWVSGHNHWADTQYF.

This clone was recorded only once. The chain is built from TRBV5-8 and TRBJ2-7; TRBD1 matches at 7 bases. The CDR3 extends over 12 amino acids. CDR1 and CDR2 (germline): SGHTS, YDEGEE. The trim removed 6 bases at V and 10 bases at J, leaving 10 bases unmatched. The CDR3: CASNRGHRHQYF. CDR3 nucleotide sequence: TGTGCCAGCAACAGGGGTCACCGGCACCAGTACTTC.

A single count supports this clone. The chain uses TRBV7-9 and TRBJ2-1; TRBD1 aligns across 7 bases. The CDR3 runs to 15 residues. Germline V CDR1 and CDR2: SEHNR, FQNEAQ (reference sequence). The trim removed 1 base at V and 7 bases at J, leaving 7 bases unmatched. CDR3: CASSLGQGVRNEQFF. The DNA for the CDR3 is TGTGCCAGCAGCTTAGGGCAGGGGGTAAGAAATGAGCAGTTCTTC.